This T cell receptor (beta chain) came from a study of blood T cell repertoires in COVID-19. Turning to the study itself: The cDNA or gDNA used as material had been derived from T cells, B-cell-depleted T cells, or PBMCs.

In the original workflow: Quantification of nucleated cells was approximated via reference gene primer amplification. Produced via immunoSEQ multiplex PCR; TCRdb's table is partial and in-frame only. Clone size and the V and J calls come from that table; the DNA yielded D and trimming. The sample consists of about 110,000 clones, approximately 82% of them appearing once. The sequencing sample was made of peripheral blood. This receptor was identified in a woman older than 75 with acute or convalescent COVID-19.

CDR3: CASSPSGQGTPRHGYTF. The CDR3 coding sequence is TGCGCCAGCAGCCCTTCGGGACAGGGGACGCCTAGGCATGGCTACACCTTC. V is TRBV5-1 and J is TRBJ1-2; 10 bases map to TRBD1. This CDR3 has 17 amino acids. Germline lookup yields CDR1 SGHRS and CDR2 YFSETQ. The V and J ends lost 4 bases and 6 bases, in that order; junction bases with no gene match: 15.